This TCR beta chain appears in the sequencing data of a study of low-dose radiotherapy and immunotherapy resistance in tumors. At the level of the study: Ipilimumab 1 mg/kg every six weeks, together with nivolumab 240 mg every two weeks, was given intravenously to patients. Every two weeks, cyclophosphamide 200 mg/m2 was infused one day before radiation plus immunotherapy.

Primers targeting TRAV and TRBV primed first-strand cDNA, covering alpha and beta chains. Amplification of TCRs used a constant-region primer and V-primer adapter for roughly 18 PCR cycles. MiXCR, applied by TCRdb to the reads, yields one record per CDR3 protein. The sample includes about 71,000 distinct CDR3 sequences, around 30% seen only once; the top ten take around 10%. There are 14 residues in the CDR3. Germline CDR1 reads SGHAT; CDR2 reads FQNNGV. With 4 bases removed from V and 5 bases from J, the gap between germline ends came to 14 bases. This clonotype was found once. Regarding time point: before trial treatment. Treatment of the donors consisted of nivolumab and ipilimumab (plus aspirin, low-dose cyclophosphamide and low-dose radiotherapy). Solid tumors that lacked tumor-infiltrating lymphocytes and were advanced were present in eligible patients.

The V and J genes are TRBV11-2 and TRBJ2-5; TRBD1 might be the D (5 bases). This sequence originates from a female donor with ovarian cancer. Source: PBMCs, taken before treatment. This CDR3 reads CASSSDQKGETQYF. In nucleotides, the CDR3 is TGTGCCAGCAGCTCGGACCAAAAGGGGGAGACCCAGTACTTC.